This T cell receptor beta chain stems from a study of vaccination and CD4 T cells after COVID-19. The length of the CDR3 is 15 residues. From germline, CDR1 is SNHLY and CDR2 FYNNEI. The ends lost 8 bases at V and 1 base at J; junction bases unmatched: 2. Concerning this clonotype itself: Its target is not known.

The Oncomine TCR Beta short-read assay was applied to DNA of cultured CD4+ T cells. In TCRdb, the PCR reads were re-called with MiXCR into one record per CDR3 protein. Among about 6,100 distinct CDR3 sequences listed, 40% to 55% were seen once. Regarding treatment: roughly 11-day PBMC culture with coronavirus spike peptide pools or control peptides (ViraFEST assay). Pre-COVID-19 pandemic sampling (2011-2018) yielded the unexposed donor's CD4+ T cells. Study outcomes and limitations: In convalescent patients, a median approximately 83% of post-vaccine SARS-CoV-2-reactive clones appeared only after vaccination.

The sequencing sample was made of CD4+ T cells from blood, cultured in vitro. V and J are TRBV2 and TRBJ2-2; 12 bases fit TRBD2. The source is a human donor in good health. For the CDR3, the DNA is TGTGCCAGCGGGACTAGCGGGTTGAACACCGGGGAGCTGTTTTTT. Its translation: CASGTSGLNTGELFF.